This T cell receptor (beta chain) was captured in a study of graft-versus-host responses after intestinal transplantation. The repertoire was sequenced with immunoSEQ multiplex PCR; TCRdb's copy has only in-frame clones and lacks some. The sample holds fewer than 80,000 clones, roughly nine tenths seen once. To note about this clone: Its antigen is not identified.

Germline lookup yields CDR1 LNHDA and CDR2 SQIVND (reference sequence). CDR3 length equals 17 residues. The V and J ends lost 1 base and 0 bases, in that order; junction bases with no gene match: 6. The chain combines TRBV19 with TRBJ2-1; TRBD2 aligns across 7 bases. The sequence was obtained from a human donor who was the organ donor for an intestinal transplant. Sequences were derived from unstimulated CD8+ T cells sorted from spleen or lymph node cells, sampled before transplant. In DNA form, the CDR3 reads TGTGCCAGTAGTATAGTCGCCCTAGCGGACTCCTACAATGAGCAGTTCTTC. Translated, it gives CASSIVALADSYNEQFF.